Listed below are T cell receptor beta chains from one sample, sequenced in a study of early T cells in non-severe SARS-CoV-2 infection. Each CDR3 protein gets one entry after TCRdb re-called the 5' RACE reads with MiXCR. The repertoire holds approximately 26,000 distinct CDR3 sequences, with roughly 4.5% as singletons. The sample consisted of whole blood. Every receptor here comes from an adult who was a healthcare worker with PCR-confirmed SARS-CoV-2 infection or an uninfected control (not recorded which). The conserved cysteine and the conserved F or W are not part of the CDR3 here. Clone size is shown for a subset of rows, as once, few, many or a class of expanded clone.

size	V	length	CDR3
medium-sized	TRBV24-1	14	ATSDRGGIVAGELF
many	TRBV7-9	10	ASREDVNEQF
many	TRBV4-2	15	ASSQTLPRDILYEQY
many	TRBV7-3	14	ASSALTLANTGELF
many	TRBV12-5	13	ASGLVGGQGDTQY
many	TRBV10-3	11	AISMTGGNEQF
many	TRBV20-1	11	SARDIESGELF
many	TRBV20-1	12	SAIWTGVDYGYT
-	TRBV9	10	ASSVAGDTQY
-	TRBV4-3	15	ASSHDGRTGGSYEQY
many	TRBV25-1	15	ASSALTSGREKDTQY
many	TRBV20-1	14	SARDGGQSSYNEQF
-	TRBV18	16	ASSPRRVATGSTDTQY
many	TRBV18	12	ASSDTQGNQPQH
many	TRBV7-9	12	ASSLAGSTDTQY
many	TRBV28	14	ASSGGNLSGANVLT
many	TRBV24-1	12	ATRGRGNTGELF
many	TRBV28	14	ASSRSPHAQSYEQY
many	TRBV4-2	12	ASRQGIANYGYT
-	TRBV2	10	ASRMDGDTQY
many	TRBV28	13	ASSLGGQGGNEQY
many	TRBV25-1	13	ASTDAGRPTDTQY
few	TRBV27	12	ASSSRLAQETQY
many	TRBV28	13	ASRSLWGESYEQY
many	TRBV20-1	12	SAMGLARYNEQF
many	TRBV19	13	ASSTPTTDRYGYT
many	TRBV11-3	13	ASSSTGKDNNEQF
many	TRBV20-1	13	STSPLAGERDTQY
many	TRBV20-1	11	SAGTAPSYEQY
many	TRBV28	13	ASGQGSSGANVLT
many	TRBV4-1	13	ASSQDGTRNEKLF
many	TRBV28	16	ASSQPWGEGIVADTQY
many	TRBV6-5	10	ASSYSGGEAF
few	TRBV2	9	ASKVSETQY
many	TRBV20-1	11	SALFGIYNEQF
many	TRBV19	13	ASSSRTANTGELF
many	TRBV9	13	ASSPQGKDRPEAF
many	TRBV5-6	10	ASNFGQETQY
many	TRBV11-2	13	ASSVDRAPSYEQY
many	TRBV6-6	11	ASSRGQPYEQY
many	TRBV20-1	12	SARVGALMDEQY
many	TRBV7-2	14	ASSWATSGSAYEQY
few	TRBV7-2	14	ASSPDSSGRATEQY
-	TRBV7-8	10	ASMNERDTQY
many	TRBV4-1	14	ASSQDRRGLGQPQH
many	TRBV5-6	13	ASSPTLGRGTEAF
many	TRBV6-1	13	ASSSDRANQETQY
many	TRBV6-5	11	ASSTDYLETQY
many	TRBV7-2	12	ASSPYGGAETQY
many	TRBV29-1	9	SGRENTEAF
many	TRBV29-1	12	SVGTSGARNEQF
-	TRBV2	11	ASSSKNTGEPF
many	TRBV19	10	ASSVKGDGYT
many	TRBV2	13	ASSDRRAISYEQY
many	TRBV5-5	13	ASSLGQRGNTEAF
-	TRBV29-1	11	SVAAGAYNEQF
many	TRBV11-3	13	ASSLGLGQRETQY
few	TRBV18	14	ASSAAGFDGANVLT